A selection of T cell receptor beta chains follows, all from one sample in a study of shared clonotypes between healthy human individuals. The data were produced by immunoSEQ multiplex PCR, yet TCRdb's version contains in-frame clones alone and is incomplete. Here the sample spans roughly 850,000 clones, approximately 96% being singletons. Sequences were obtained from naive CD8+ T cells sorted from blood. These receptors were obtained from a man aged 25-45 years in good health. CDR3s include the opening cysteine and the closing phenylalanine or tryptophan. A D gene is named only where the DNA matches it firmly. Clone sizes are given selectively: once, few, many, or a class where the clone is expanded.

j_gene,d_gene,v_gene,abundance,CDR3nt,CDR3aa
TRBJ2-5,NA,TRBV29-1,NA,TGCAGCGTTGAAGATCCAGGGGAAACAGAGACCCAGTACTTC,CSVEDPGETETQYF
TRBJ2-7,NA,TRBV27,NA,TGTGCCAGCAGTTTATCTATGGACATCCTCTACGAGCAGTACTTC,CASSLSMDILYEQYF
TRBJ1-5,TRBD1,TRBV7-9,once,TGTGCCAGCAGCTTAGGAAGTGACAGGGACGGAGGGGACAATCAGCCCCAGCATTTT,CASSLGSDRDGGDNQPQHF
TRBJ2-5,NA,TRBV21-1,NA,TGTGCCAGCAGCACCGAAGTAAGACACCTGTACCAAGAGACCCAGTACTTC,CASSTEVRHLYQETQYF
TRBJ2-5,NA,TRBV19,NA,TGTGCCAGTAGTATCTGGGGATACGAGACCCAGTACTTC,CASSIWGYETQYF
TRBJ2-7,NA,TRBV5-5,NA,TGTGCCAGCAGCGATACTAGGAGAATCGAGCAGTACTTC,CASSDTRRIEQYF
TRBJ2-7,TRBD2,TRBV7-9,NA,TGTGCCAGCAGCTTAGACGGACTAGCGGCTCCCTACGAGCAGTACTTC,CASSLDGLAAPYEQYF
TRBJ2-2,NA,TRBV19,NA,TGTGCCAGTAGTTTTTGGACCGGCAACGGGGAGCTGTTTTTT,CASSFWTGNGELFF
TRBJ1-5,NA,TRBV4-3,NA,TGCGCCAGCAGCCAAGATCGGTGGGGGAGGCCCCAGCATTTT,CASSQDRWGRPQHF
TRBJ2-6,NA,TRBV13,NA,TGTGCCAGCTCGCTAGAAAGCTCTGGGGCCAACGTCCTGACTTTC,CASSLESSGANVLTF
TRBJ1-3,NA,TRBV9,NA,TGTGCCAGCAGCGTAGTAGAGGGAAACACCATATATTTT,CASSVVEGNTIYF
TRBJ2-2,TRBD1,TRBV30,NA,TGTGCCTGGTCCGGGACAGGGGTTCCCGGGGAGCTGTTTTTT,CAWSGTGVPGELFF
TRBJ1-2,NA,TRBV7-9,NA,TGTGCCAGCAGCGAGAACAGGGCAAAGGGGTATGGCTACACCTTC,CASSENRAKGYGYTF
TRBJ2-3,NA,TRBV2,NA,TGTGCCAACGAGCTGAGTCGCGATACGCAGTATTTT,CANELSRDTQYF
TRBJ1-5,NA,TRBV5-8,few,TGTGCCAGCAACCAGGGGTCCCCCGATCAGCCCCAGCATTTT,CASNQGSPDQPQHF
TRBJ2-5,NA,TRBV2,NA,TGTGCCAGCAGTGAACCAGGGGGGTGGGAGACCCAGTACTTC,CASSEPGGWETQYF
TRBJ1-1,NA,TRBV7-9,NA,TGTGCCAGTCACCCCCAGGGGACCACTGAAGCTTTCTTT,CASHPQGTTEAFF
TRBJ2-5,TRBD1,TRBV29-1,NA,TGCAGCGTTGACAGGGGGATTGAAGAGACCCAGTACTTC,CSVDRGIEETQYF
TRBJ1-3,TRBD1,TRBV5-1,once,TGCGCCAGCAGCGAGGGGGCCCCTGGAAACACCATATATTTT,CASSEGAPGNTIYF
TRBJ2-3,NA,TRBV9,NA,TGTGCCAGCAGCGTATACGGATCCCAAGATACGCAGTATTTT,CASSVYGSQDTQYF
TRBJ2-3,TRBD2,TRBV7-9,once,TGTGCCAGCAGCCCTATCCTAGCGGGATACACAGATACGCAGTATTTT,CASSPILAGYTDTQYF
TRBJ1-5,NA,TRBV27,few,TGTGCCAGCAGTTTACAGGGGCGCAATCAGCCCCAGCATTTT,CASSLQGRNQPQHF
TRBJ1-1,NA,TRBV27,NA,TGTGCCAGCAGTTTATCGGGCGAGGGAGGGTATGAAGCTTTCTTT,CASSLSGEGGYEAFF
TRBJ2-7,TRBD2,TRBV28,NA,TGTGCCAGCAGTCCGGTACTAGCGGGAGGGTACGAGCAGTACTTC,CASSPVLAGGYEQYF
TRBJ2-1,NA,TRBV2,NA,TGTGCCAGCATTATGGACCTGGAGAATGAGCAGTTCTTC,CASIMDLENEQFF
TRBJ1-1,NA,TRBV19,NA,TGTGCCACCAAGGGGGGGGTGCTCACTGAAGCTTTCTTT,CATKGGVLTEAFF
TRBJ2-7,TRBD1,TRBV9,once,TGTGCCAGCAGCATGCAGGGGGCCTACGAGCAGTACTTC,CASSMQGAYEQYF
TRBJ2-5,TRBD1,TRBV11-2,NA,TGTGCCAGCAGCTTAGCCGAGTCGACAGGGGTGGAGACCCAGTACTTC,CASSLAESTGVETQYF
TRBJ1-4,NA,TRBV5-1,NA,TGCGCCAGCACAATTCGGGGGACAACTAATGAAAAACTGTTTTTT,CASTIRGTTNEKLFF
TRBJ1-5,NA,TRBV5-6,NA,TGTGCCAGCAGCGGACGGGGGGCGGGTTACAATCAGCCCCAGCATTTT,CASSGRGAGYNQPQHF
TRBJ2-3,TRBD2,TRBV9,NA,TGTGCCAGCAGCCCATGGAAGCGGGGTAGCACAGATACGCAGTATTTT,CASSPWKRGSTDTQYF
TRBJ2-1,NA,TRBV10-1,NA,TGCGCCAGCAGTGAGTTGAATGAAGAGCAGTTCTTC,CASSELNEEQFF
TRBJ2-2,NA,TRBV27,NA,TGTGCCATCAGGGGGGGACGTGGGAACACCGGGGAGCTGTTTTTT,CAIRGGRGNTGELFF
TRBJ2-1,TRBD1,TRBV4-1,NA,TGCGCCAGCAGCCCTCAGACAGGGTGGGGTAATGAGCAGTTCTTC,CASSPQTGWGNEQFF
TRBJ1-4,TRBD1,TRBV7-9,NA,TGTGCCAGCAGCTTAAAGCTTACAGGGGAGGGTGAAAAACTGTTTTTT,CASSLKLTGEGEKLFF
TRBJ1-1,NA,TRBV13,NA,TGTGCCAGCAGCCCACGGACGGACGAAGGTGGGTATGAAGCTTTCTTT,CASSPRTDEGGYEAFF
TRBJ1-1,NA,TRBV5-6,NA,TGTGCCAGCAGCTTGATCCCTGCGAATACTGAAGCTTTCTTT,CASSLIPANTEAFF
TRBJ2-1,NA,TRBV13,NA,TGTGCCAGCAGCCTAGGAATTGGGGGAAACAATGAGCAGTTCTTC,CASSLGIGGNNEQFF
TRBJ2-1,NA,TRBV11-2,NA,TGTGCCAGCAGCCCCTACAAGACTAGGGTACGGACAGATGAGCAGTTCTTC,CASSPYKTRVRTDEQFF
TRBJ2-1,TRBD2,TRBV27,NA,TGTGCCAGCAGTCAGACGGGGACTAGCGGGTCCCACTCCCTCTCCTACAATGAGCAGTTCTTC,CASSQTGTSGSHSLSYNEQFF
TRBJ2-2,NA,TRBV7-8,NA,TGTGCCAGCAGCTTAGAACCAGGGGACAACACCGGGGAGCTGTTTTTT,CASSLEPGDNTGELFF
TRBJ2-7,NA,TRBV27,once,TGTGCCAGCAGCCGATTAGTCGACAGCCCTAAGAGCTCCTACGAGCAGTACTTC,CASSRLVDSPKSSYEQYF
TRBJ2-3,TRBD1,TRBV10-3,NA,TGTGCCATCAGTGAGGAGGGGGCGTTGAGAGATACGCAGTATTTT,CAISEEGALRDTQYF